The next 5 T cell receptor beta chains were all read from a single sample in a study of Graves' ophthalmopathy and Graves' hyperthyroidism. RNA transcripts served as template for amplifying TCR beta CDR3 sequences. The workflow started with a first-round RT-PCR run with HTBI primers and then moved on to a second-round multiplex PCR. TCRdb redid the calling of the multiplex PCR reads with MiXCR, one entry per CDR3 protein. This sample carries a few hundred thousand distinct CDR3 sequences, less than 40% of them seen once, and the ten largest clones take 4% to 5%. Sequenced: peripheral blood or thyroid tissue (not recorded which). These receptors originate from an adult man with Graves' hyperthyroidism.

This chain links TRBV7-8 with TRBJ2-7, with a possible D match to TRBD1 (6 bases). This CDR3 region has 13 residues. V was cut by 3 bases and J by 7 bases, with 13 bases left in between. Germline values: CDR1 SGHVS, CDR2 FQNEAQ. The CDR3 protein is CASSFGTGWEQYF. CDR3 sequence (DNA): TGTGCCAGCAGCTTTGGAACAGGGTGGGAGCAGTACTTC.

This clonotype has a single count. This sequence may be a read error, since a much larger clone differs from it by one base. V gene TRBV7-4 combines with J gene TRBJ1-5; D might be TRBD1 (5 bases). Germline V lookup: CDR1 SGHVT, CDR2 SQSDAQ. The CDR3 runs to 15 residues. CDR3 loop: CASSLGRDGTQPQHF. The CDR3, as DNA: TGCGCCAGCAGCTTAGGTCGGGACGGCACTCAGCCCCAGCATTTT. The variable domain in full, with the rest retrieved from reference TRBV7-4 and TRBJ1-5, is GAGVSQSPRYKVAKRGRDVALRCDSISGHVTLYWYRQTLGQGSEVLTYSQSDAQRDKSGRPSGRFSAERPERSVSTLKIQRTEQGDSAVYLCASSLGRDGTQPQHFGDGTRLSIL.

J is TRBJ2-7 and V is TRBV6-5; 7 bases are a match to TRBD1. The CDR3 contains 15 residues. The trim removed 5 bases at V and 0 bases at J, leaving 7 bases unmatched. Germline CDR1 is MNHEY and CDR2 is SVGAGI. CDR3 nucleotide sequence: TGTGCCAGCAGTAACGACAGGGATCGCTCCTACGAGCAGTACTTC. It codes for CASSNDRDRSYEQYF.

This clonotype appeared a few times. The chain recombines TRBV7-2 with TRBJ2-7; 7 bases are shared with TRBD2. The CDR3 consists of 14 residues. Germline trimming cut 4 bases from V and 3 bases from J; bases unmatched to any gene: 6. Germline lookup yields CDR1 SGHTA and CDR2 FQGNSA. The CDR3 spells CASSSWGGDYEQYF. For the CDR3, the DNA is TGTGCCAGCAGCTCCTGGGGGGGGGACTACGAGCAGTACTTC.

The V gene is TRBV19, the J gene TRBJ2-7; 8 bases fit TRBD2. With 6 bases clipped from V and 5 bases from J, the junction kept 9 bases outside the gene matches. Germline lookup yields CDR1 LNHDA and CDR2 SQIVND (reference sequence). This CDR3 region has 14 residues. CDR3 coding DNA: TGTGCCAGTAGCCGAAGCGGGAGATCCCACGAGCAGTACTTC. The encoded protein is CASSRSGRSHEQYF.